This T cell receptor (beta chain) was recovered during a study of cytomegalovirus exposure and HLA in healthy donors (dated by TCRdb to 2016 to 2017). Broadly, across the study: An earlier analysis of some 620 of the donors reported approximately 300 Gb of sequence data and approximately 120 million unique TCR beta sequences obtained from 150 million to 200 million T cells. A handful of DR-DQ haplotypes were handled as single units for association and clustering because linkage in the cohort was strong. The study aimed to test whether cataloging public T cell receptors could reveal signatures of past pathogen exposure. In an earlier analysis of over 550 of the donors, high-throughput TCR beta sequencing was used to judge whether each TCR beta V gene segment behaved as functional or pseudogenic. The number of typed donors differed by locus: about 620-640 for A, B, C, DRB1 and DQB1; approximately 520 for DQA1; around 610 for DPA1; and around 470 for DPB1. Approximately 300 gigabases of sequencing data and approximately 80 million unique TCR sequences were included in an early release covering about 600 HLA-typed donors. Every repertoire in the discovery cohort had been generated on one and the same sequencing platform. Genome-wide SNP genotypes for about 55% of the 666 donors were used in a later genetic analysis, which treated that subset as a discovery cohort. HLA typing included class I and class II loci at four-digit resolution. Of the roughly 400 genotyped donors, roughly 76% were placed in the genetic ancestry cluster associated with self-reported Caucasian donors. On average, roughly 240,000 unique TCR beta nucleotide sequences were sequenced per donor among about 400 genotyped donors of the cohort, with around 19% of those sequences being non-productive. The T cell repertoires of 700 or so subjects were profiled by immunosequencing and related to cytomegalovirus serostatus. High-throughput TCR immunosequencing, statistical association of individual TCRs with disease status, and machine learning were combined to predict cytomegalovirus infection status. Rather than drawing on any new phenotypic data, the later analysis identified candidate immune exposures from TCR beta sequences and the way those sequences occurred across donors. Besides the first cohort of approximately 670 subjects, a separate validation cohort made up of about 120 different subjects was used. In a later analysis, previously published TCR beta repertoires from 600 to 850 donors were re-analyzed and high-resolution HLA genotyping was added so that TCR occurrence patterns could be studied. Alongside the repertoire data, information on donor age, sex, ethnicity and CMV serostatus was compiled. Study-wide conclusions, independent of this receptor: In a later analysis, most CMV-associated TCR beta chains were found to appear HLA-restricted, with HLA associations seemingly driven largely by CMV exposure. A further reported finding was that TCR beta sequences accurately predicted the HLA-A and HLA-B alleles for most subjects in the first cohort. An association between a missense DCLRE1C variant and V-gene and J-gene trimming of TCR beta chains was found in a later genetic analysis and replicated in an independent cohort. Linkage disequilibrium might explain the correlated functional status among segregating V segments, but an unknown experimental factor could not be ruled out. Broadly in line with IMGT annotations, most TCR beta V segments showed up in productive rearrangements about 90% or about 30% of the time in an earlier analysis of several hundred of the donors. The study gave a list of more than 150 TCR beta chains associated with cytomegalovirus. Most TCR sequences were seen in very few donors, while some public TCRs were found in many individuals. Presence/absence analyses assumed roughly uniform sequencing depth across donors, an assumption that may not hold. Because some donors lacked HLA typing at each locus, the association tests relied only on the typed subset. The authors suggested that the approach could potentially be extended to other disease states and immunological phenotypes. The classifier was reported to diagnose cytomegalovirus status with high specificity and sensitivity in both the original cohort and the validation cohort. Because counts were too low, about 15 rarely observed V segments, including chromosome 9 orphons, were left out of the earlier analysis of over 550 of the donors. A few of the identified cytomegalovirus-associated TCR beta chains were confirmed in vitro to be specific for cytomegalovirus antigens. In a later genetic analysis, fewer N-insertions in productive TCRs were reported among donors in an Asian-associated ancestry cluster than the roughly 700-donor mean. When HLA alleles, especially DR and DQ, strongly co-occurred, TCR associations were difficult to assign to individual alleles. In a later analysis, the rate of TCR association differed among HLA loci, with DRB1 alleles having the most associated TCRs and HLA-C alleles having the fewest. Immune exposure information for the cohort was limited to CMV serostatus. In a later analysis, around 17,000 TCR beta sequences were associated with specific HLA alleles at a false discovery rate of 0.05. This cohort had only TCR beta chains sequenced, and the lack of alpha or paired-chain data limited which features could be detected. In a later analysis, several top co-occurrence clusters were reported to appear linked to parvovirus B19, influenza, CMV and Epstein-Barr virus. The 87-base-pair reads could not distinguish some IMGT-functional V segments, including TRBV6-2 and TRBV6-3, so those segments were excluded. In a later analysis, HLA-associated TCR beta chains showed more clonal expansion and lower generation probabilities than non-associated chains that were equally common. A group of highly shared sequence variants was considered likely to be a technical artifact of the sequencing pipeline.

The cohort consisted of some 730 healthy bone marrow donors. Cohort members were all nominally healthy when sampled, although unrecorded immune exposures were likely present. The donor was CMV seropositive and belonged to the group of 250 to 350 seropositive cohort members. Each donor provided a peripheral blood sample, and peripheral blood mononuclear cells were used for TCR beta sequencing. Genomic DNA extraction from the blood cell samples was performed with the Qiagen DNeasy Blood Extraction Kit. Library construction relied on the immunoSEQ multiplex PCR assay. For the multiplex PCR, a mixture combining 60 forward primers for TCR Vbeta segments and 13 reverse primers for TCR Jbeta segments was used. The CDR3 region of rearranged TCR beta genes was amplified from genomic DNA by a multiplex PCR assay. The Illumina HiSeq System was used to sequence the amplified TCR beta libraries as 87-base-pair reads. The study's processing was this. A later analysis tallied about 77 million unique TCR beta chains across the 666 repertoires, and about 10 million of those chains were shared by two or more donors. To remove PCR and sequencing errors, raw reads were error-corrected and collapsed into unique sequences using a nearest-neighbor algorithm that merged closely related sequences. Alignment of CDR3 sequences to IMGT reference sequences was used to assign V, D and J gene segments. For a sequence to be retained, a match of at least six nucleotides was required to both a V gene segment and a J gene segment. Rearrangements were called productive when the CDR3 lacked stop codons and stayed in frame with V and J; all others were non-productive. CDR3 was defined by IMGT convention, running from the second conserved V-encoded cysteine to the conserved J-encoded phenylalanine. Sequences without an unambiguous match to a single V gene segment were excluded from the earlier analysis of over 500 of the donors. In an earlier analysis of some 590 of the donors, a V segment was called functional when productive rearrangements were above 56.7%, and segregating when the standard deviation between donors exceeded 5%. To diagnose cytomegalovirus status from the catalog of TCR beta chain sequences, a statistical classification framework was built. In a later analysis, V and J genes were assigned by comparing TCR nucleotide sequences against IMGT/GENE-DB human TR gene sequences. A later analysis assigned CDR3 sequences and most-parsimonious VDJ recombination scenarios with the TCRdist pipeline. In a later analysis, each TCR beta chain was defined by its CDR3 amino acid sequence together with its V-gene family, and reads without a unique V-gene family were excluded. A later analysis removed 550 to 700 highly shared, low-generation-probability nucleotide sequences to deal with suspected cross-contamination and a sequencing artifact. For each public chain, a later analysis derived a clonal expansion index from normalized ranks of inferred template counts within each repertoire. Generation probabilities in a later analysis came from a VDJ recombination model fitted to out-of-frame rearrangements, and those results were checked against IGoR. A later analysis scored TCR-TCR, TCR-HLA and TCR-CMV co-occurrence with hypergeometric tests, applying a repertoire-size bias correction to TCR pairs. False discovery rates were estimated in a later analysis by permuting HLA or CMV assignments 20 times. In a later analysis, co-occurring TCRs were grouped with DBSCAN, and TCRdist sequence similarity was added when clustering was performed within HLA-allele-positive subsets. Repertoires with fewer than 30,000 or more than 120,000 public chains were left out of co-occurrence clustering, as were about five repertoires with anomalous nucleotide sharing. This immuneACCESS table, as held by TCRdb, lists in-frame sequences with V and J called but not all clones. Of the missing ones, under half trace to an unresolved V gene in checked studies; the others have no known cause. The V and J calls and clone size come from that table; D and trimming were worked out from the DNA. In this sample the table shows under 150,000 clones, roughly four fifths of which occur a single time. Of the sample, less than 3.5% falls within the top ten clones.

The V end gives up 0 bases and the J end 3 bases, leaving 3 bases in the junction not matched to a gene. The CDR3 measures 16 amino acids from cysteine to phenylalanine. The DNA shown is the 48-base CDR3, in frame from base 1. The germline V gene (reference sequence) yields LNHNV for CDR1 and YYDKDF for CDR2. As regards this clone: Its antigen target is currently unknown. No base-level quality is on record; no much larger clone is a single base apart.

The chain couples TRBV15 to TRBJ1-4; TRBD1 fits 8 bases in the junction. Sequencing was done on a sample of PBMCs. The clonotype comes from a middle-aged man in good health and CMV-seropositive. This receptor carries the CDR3 CATSRDQGAANEKLFF. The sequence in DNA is TGTGCCACCAGCAGAGATCAGGGGGCCGCTAATGAAAAACTGTTTTTT. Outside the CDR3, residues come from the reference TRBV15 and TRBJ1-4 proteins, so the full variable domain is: DAMVIQNPRYQVTQFGKPVTLSCSQTLNHNVMYWYQQKSSQAPKLLFHYYDKDFNNEADTPDNFQSRRPNTSFCFLDIRSPGLGDTAMYLCATSRDQGAANEKLFFGSGTQLSVL.